This T cell receptor beta chain was identified during a study of blood T cell repertoires in COVID-19. Study-wide context: Samples of COVID-19 (acute and convalescent) were obtained from the United States, Italy and Spain.

In the original analysis: From reference gene primer amplification, estimates of nucleated cell counts were derived. TCRdb's copy holds only in-frame clones and misses some; the assay was immunoSEQ multiplex PCR. V, J and clone size are taken as reported in that table, and D and trimming were inferred from the DNA itself. The data contain about 150,000 clones, just over 85% of them singletons. This CDR3 region has 16 residues. V was clipped by 0 bases and J by 6 bases, with 17 bases between them. Looked up from germline, CDR1 is SGHNT and CDR2 is YENEEA. This chain joins TRBV11-3 and TRBJ1-2; no clear D. The source of this sequence is a man aged 45-65 years with active or convalescent COVID-19. What was sequenced was peripheral blood. The CDR3 reads CASSLETATFSDGYTF. In DNA form, the CDR3 reads TGTGCCAGCAGCTTAGAAACAGCCACTTTCAGTGATGGCTACACCTTC.